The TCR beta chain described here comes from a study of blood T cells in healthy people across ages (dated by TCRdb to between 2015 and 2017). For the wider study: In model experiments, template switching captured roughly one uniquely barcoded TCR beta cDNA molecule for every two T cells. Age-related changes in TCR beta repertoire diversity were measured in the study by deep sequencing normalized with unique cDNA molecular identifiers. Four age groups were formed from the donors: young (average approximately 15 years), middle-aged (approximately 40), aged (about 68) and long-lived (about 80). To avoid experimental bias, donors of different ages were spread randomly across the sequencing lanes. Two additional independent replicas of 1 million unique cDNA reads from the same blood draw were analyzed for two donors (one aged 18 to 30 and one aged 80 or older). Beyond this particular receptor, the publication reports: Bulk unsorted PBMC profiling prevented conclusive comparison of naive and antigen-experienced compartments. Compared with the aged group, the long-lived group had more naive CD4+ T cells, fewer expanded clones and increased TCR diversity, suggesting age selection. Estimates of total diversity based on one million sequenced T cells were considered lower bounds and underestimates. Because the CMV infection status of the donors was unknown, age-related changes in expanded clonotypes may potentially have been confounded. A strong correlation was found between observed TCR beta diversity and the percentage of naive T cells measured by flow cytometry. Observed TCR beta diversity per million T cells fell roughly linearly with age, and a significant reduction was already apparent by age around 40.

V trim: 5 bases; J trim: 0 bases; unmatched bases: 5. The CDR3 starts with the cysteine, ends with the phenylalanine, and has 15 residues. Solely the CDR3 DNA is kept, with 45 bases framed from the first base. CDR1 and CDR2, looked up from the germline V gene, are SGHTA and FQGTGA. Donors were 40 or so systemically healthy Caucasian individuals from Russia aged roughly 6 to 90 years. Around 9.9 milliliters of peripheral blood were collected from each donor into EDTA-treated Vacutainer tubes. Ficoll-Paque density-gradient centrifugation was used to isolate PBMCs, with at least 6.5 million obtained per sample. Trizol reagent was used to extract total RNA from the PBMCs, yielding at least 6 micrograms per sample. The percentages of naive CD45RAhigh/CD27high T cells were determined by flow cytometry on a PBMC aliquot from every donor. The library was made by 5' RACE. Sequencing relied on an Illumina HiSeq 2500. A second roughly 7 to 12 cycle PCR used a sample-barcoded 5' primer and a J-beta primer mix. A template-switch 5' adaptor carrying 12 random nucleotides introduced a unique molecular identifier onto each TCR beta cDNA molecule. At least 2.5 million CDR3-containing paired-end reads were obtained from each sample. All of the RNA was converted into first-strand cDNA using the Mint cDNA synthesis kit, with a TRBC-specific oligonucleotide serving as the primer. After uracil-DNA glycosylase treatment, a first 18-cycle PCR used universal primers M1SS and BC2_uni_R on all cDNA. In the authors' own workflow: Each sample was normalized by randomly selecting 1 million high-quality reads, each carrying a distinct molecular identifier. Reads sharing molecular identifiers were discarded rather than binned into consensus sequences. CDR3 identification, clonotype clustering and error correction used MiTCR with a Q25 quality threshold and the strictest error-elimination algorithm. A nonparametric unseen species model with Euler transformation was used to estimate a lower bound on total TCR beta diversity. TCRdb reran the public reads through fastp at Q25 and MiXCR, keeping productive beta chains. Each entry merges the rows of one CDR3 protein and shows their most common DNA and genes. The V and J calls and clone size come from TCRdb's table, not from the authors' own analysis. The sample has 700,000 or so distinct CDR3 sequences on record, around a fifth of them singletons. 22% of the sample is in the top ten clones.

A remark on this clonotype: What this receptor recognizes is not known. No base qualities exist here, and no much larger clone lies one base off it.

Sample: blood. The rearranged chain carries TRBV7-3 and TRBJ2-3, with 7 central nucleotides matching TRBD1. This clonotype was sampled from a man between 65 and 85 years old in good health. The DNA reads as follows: TGTGCCAGCAGCCCCGGACAGGAGAGCACAGATACGCAGTATTTT. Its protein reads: CASSPGQESTDTQYF.